The rows below give T cell receptor beta chains drawn from one sample of a study of T-cell memory formation after mild COVID-19. TCRdb fed the 5' RACE reads into MiXCR, producing one record per CDR3 protein. The repertoire holds about 410,000 distinct CDR3 sequences, with about 20% as singletons. The specimen sequenced was PBMCs or a T cell subset sorted from them (not recorded which). These receptors were collected from a man aged 18 to 30 who had mild COVID-19 (a few samples of this study predate the infection). Cell type and time point are not known. The CDR3 runs from the conserved cysteine through the conserved F or W. Fields, in order: J gene, V gene, clone size, D gene, CDR3 protein, CDR3 DNA. The D gene is left open where the match is weak. A clone size is listed for some rows: how often the clone was seen (once, few, many), or a class if it is expanded.

TRBJ1-5	TRBV6-1	-	TRBD1	CASRTGGTTNQPQHF	TGTGCCAGTCGGACAGGGGGAACCACGAATCAGCCCCAGCATTTT
TRBJ1-1	TRBV5-1	-	-	CASNGGEGTEAFF	TGCGCCAGCAATGGGGGCGAGGGCACTGAAGCTTTCTTT
TRBJ1-2	TRBV7-3	few	-	CASSPSSTSTYGYTF	TGTGCCAGCAGCCCCTCCTCGACCTCAACTTATGGCTACACCTTC
TRBJ2-1	TRBV18	many	TRBD1	CASSWQQGASNEQFF	TGTGCCAGCTCCTGGCAACAGGGGGCCTCCAATGAGCAGTTCTTC
TRBJ2-1	TRBV27	-	TRBD1	CASRLGQGYNEQFF	TGTGCCAGCAGACTCGGACAGGGATACAATGAGCAGTTCTTC
TRBJ2-1	TRBV6-5	few	-	CASSYRAPSRDEQFF	TGTGCCAGCAGTTACCGGGCACCATCCCGGGATGAGCAGTTCTTC
TRBJ2-3	TRBV20-1	-	TRBD2	CSARLTSGGTDTQYF	TGCAGTGCTAGGCTTACTAGCGGGGGCACAGATACGCAGTATTTT
TRBJ2-3	TRBV5-1	few	-	CASSLAGARVSDTQYF	TGCGCCAGCAGCTTGGCGGGGGCGCGAGTTTCAGATACGCAGTATTTT
TRBJ2-3	TRBV20-1	-	TRBD1	CSARARTGRTDTQYF	TGCAGTGCTAGAGCCCGGACAGGCCGCACAGATACGCAGTATTTT
TRBJ1-4	TRBV11-2	few	TRBD1	CASSPDRAWEKLFF	TGTGCCAGCAGCCCAGACAGGGCTTGGGAAAAACTGTTTTTT
TRBJ2-5	TRBV7-2	few	TRBD2	CASSFRSSGAETQYF	TGTGCCAGCAGCTTCCGTTCTAGCGGGGCGGAGACCCAGTACTTC
TRBJ2-3	TRBV7-3	-	-	CASSLGPSGDTQYF	TGTGCCAGCAGCTTAGGCCCCTCTGGAGATACGCAGTATTTT
TRBJ2-1	TRBV11-2	-	TRBD2	CASSLSPGPGGEQFF	TGTGCCAGCAGCTTATCTCCCGGACCGGGGGGTGAGCAGTTCTTC
TRBJ2-5	TRBV12-3/TRBV12-4	many	-	CASSLWDTQETQYF	TGTGCCAGCAGTCTCTGGGATACACAAGAGACCCAGTACTTC
TRBJ2-1	TRBV7-9	few	-	CASSSTGTDNEQFF	TGTGCCAGCAGCTCAACCGGGACGGACAATGAGCAGTTCTTC
TRBJ1-2	TRBV20-1	many	TRBD1	CSALNRGGYGYTF	TGCAGTGCCCTCAACAGGGGGGGCTATGGCTACACCTTC
TRBJ1-2	TRBV9	-	-	CASSVEGRDNYGYTF	TGTGCCAGCAGCGTAGAAGGCAGGGATAACTATGGCTACACCTTC
TRBJ2-4	TRBV20-1	many	-	CSARAATKNIQYF	TGCAGTGCTAGAGCGGCAACGAAAAACATTCAGTACTTC
TRBJ1-3	TRBV30	-	-	CAWSVRGISGNTIYF	TGTGCCTGGAGTGTACGTGGGATCTCTGGAAACACCATATATTTT
TRBJ2-1	TRBV12-3/TRBV12-4	-	-	CASSLIGSRGEQFF	TGTGCCAGCAGTTTAATAGGCTCAAGGGGTGAGCAGTTCTTC
TRBJ1-5	TRBV27	many	-	CASSFRGSNQPQHF	TGTGCCAGCAGTTTCAGGGGTAGCAATCAGCCCCAGCATTTT
TRBJ1-1	TRBV12-3/TRBV12-4	-	-	CALKRGGLNTEAFF	TGTGCCTTAAAAAGGGGGGGCCTGAACACTGAAGCTTTCTTT
TRBJ2-7	TRBV5-1	few	-	CASRFHFYEQYF	TGCGCCAGCAGGTTCCATTTCTACGAGCAGTACTTC
TRBJ2-1	TRBV4-2	few	-	CASSPGGFRNEQFF	TGTGCCAGCAGCCCCGGGGGCTTCCGCAATGAGCAGTTCTTC
TRBJ1-1	TRBV4-3	-	-	CASSQDRTAPEAFF	TGCGCCAGCAGCCAAGATCGGACGGCCCCTGAAGCTTTCTTT
TRBJ2-7	TRBV10-3	many	TRBD1	CAIRDGQGGEQYF	TGTGCCATCAGGGATGGACAGGGCGGCGAGCAGTACTTC
TRBJ2-5	TRBV5-1	-	-	CASSHTGGGETQYF	TGCGCCAGCAGCCACACAGGAGGGGGAGAGACCCAGTACTTC
TRBJ2-5	TRBV5-6	few	TRBD2	CASSMGLAGETQYF	TGTGCCAGCAGCATGGGACTAGCGGGAGAGACCCAGTACTTC